This T cell receptor beta chain is drawn from a study of cytomegalovirus exposure and HLA in healthy donors (TCRdb year 2017). At the level of the whole study: An earlier analysis of fewer than 750 of the donors reported 250 to 350 Gb of sequence data and around 100 million unique TCR beta sequences obtained from 180 million or so T cells. All discovery cohort repertoires had been generated using a single sequencing platform. Among the roughly 400 genotyped donors, about 85% belonged to the genetic ancestry cluster associated with self-reported Caucasian donors. Genome-wide SNP genotypes for about three fifths of the roughly 670 donors were used in a later genetic analysis, which treated that subset as a discovery cohort. An early release covering just under 650 HLA-typed donors comprised about 300 gigabases of sequencing data and around 80 million unique TCR sequences. The study was designed to test whether signatures of past pathogen exposure could be identified by cataloging public T cell receptors. Typing coverage varied by locus: roughly 620-640 donors for A, B, C, DRB1 and DQB1; approximately 500 for DQA1; 606 for DPA1; under 490 for DPB1. Class I and class II HLA loci were covered by the typing at four-digit resolution. On average, 235,054 unique TCR beta nucleotide sequences were sequenced per donor among 398 genotyped donors of the cohort, with around 19% of those sequences being non-productive. The study combined high-throughput TCR immunosequencing, statistical association of individual TCRs with disease status, and machine learning to predict cytomegalovirus infection status. Using immunosequencing, the study profiled T cell repertoires from around 680 subjects and related those repertoires to cytomegalovirus serostatus. Along with the roughly 610-subject first cohort, a separate validation cohort of around 110 different subjects was used. An earlier analysis of a few hundred of the donors applied high-throughput TCR beta sequencing to assess whether each TCR beta V gene segment acted as functional or pseudogenic. Donor age, sex, ethnicity and CMV serostatus were collected together with the repertoire data. Several DR-DQ haplotypes were treated as single units for association and clustering because of strong linkage in the cohort. The later analysis used no new phenotypic data to find candidate immune exposures, relying instead on TCR beta sequences and their occurrence across donors. In a later analysis, previously published TCR beta repertoires from more than 500 donors were re-analyzed and high-resolution HLA genotyping was added so that TCR occurrence patterns could be studied.

CDR1 SNHLY and CDR2 FYNNEI are derived from the germline V gene. Inclusive of the bounding cysteine and phenylalanine, the CDR3 is 11 residues long. Of all the DNA, just the CDR3 is kept, 33 bases in frame from base 1. V gives up 6 bases and J gives up 5 bases, and the segment between their germline ends measures 4 bases. This clone was detected a few times. Its antigen is currently not known. No base quality values were provided; no much bigger clone lies one nucleotide off. The paper's findings and limits, for the study overall: Because counts were too low, seventeen rarely observed V segments, including chromosome 9 orphons, were excluded from the earlier analysis of fewer than 650 of the donors. In vitro tests confirmed that three of the cytomegalovirus-associated TCR beta chains recognize cytomegalovirus antigens. Presence/absence analyses assumed roughly uniform sequencing depth across donors, an assumption that may not hold. The classifier was reported to diagnose cytomegalovirus status with high specificity and sensitivity in both the original cohort and the validation cohort. In a later analysis, TCR association rates were found to vary across HLA loci, with the most associated TCRs seen for DRB1 alleles and the fewest for HLA-C alleles. Some IMGT-functional V segments, including TRBV6-2 and TRBV6-3, could not be distinguished by the 87-base-pair reads and were therefore excluded. Linkage disequilibrium might explain the correlated functional status among segregating V segments, but an unknown experimental factor could not be ruled out. A cluster of highly shared sequence variants was judged likely to represent a technical artifact of the sequencing pipeline. The only immune exposure information available for the cohort was CMV serostatus. Several of the top co-occurrence clusters appeared to be linked to parvovirus B19, influenza, CMV and Epstein-Barr virus, according to a later analysis. In a later analysis, around 17,000 TCR beta sequences were associated with specific HLA alleles at a false discovery rate of 0.05. It was suggested by the authors that the approach could potentially be generalized to other disease states and immunological phenotypes. Only TCR beta chains were sequenced in this cohort, and the absence of alpha or paired-chain data limited detectable features. While some public TCRs were present in many individuals, most TCR sequences turned up only very rarely across donors. Most CMV-associated TCR beta chains appeared to be HLA-restricted in a later analysis, and the HLA associations seemed to be driven largely by CMV exposure. Compared with the roughly 600-donor mean, donors in an Asian-associated ancestry cluster had fewer N-insertions in productive TCRs, according to a later genetic analysis. Assigning TCR associations to individual alleles was difficult when HLA alleles, especially DR and DQ, strongly co-occurred. An earlier analysis of around 540 of the donors showed that most TCR beta V segments appeared in productive rearrangements either about 87% or about 30% of the time, which broadly matched IMGT annotations. Because HLA typing was unavailable for some donors at each locus, only the typed subset was used in association tests. In a later analysis, HLA-associated TCR beta chains were found to be more clonally expanded and to have lower generation probabilities than equally common non-associated chains. A further reported finding was that TCR beta sequences accurately predicted the HLA-A and HLA-B alleles for most subjects in the first cohort. V-gene and J-gene trimming of TCR beta chains was associated with a missense DCLRE1C variant in a later genetic analysis, and the association was replicated in an independent cohort. The study listed approximately 150 TCR beta chains as associated with cytomegalovirus.

The cohort was made up of several hundred healthy bone marrow donors. At the time of sampling, all cohort members were nominally healthy, though unrecorded immune exposures were likely present. The donor was CMV seronegative and belonged to the group of roughly 330 seronegative cohort members. A peripheral blood sample was provided by each donor, and peripheral blood mononuclear cells were used for TCR beta sequencing. The Qiagen DNeasy Blood Extraction Kit was used to extract genomic DNA from the blood cell samples. The receptor library was made with the immunoSEQ multiplex PCR assay. For the multiplex PCR, a mixture combining 60 forward primers for TCR Vbeta segments and 13 reverse primers for TCR Jbeta segments was used. The CDR3 region of rearranged TCR beta genes was amplified from genomic DNA by a multiplex PCR assay. Amplified TCR beta libraries were sequenced as 87-base-pair reads on the Illumina HiSeq System. Turning to the authors' computational methods: A later analysis tallied roughly 76 million unique TCR beta chains across the roughly 610 repertoires, and about 10 million of those chains were shared by two or more donors. A nearest-neighbor algorithm error-corrected the raw reads and collapsed the reads into unique sequences, merging closely related sequences to remove PCR and sequencing errors. To assign V, D and J gene segments, CDR3 sequences were aligned to IMGT reference sequences. For a sequence to be retained, a match of at least six nucleotides was required to both a V gene segment and a J gene segment. A rearrangement counted as productive if the CDR3 had no stop codons and remained in frame with V and J, and every other rearrangement counted as non-productive. Following IMGT convention, CDR3 was defined as the stretch from the second conserved V-encoded cysteine up to the conserved J-encoded phenylalanine. The earlier analysis of about 610 of the donors excluded any sequence lacking an unambiguous match to a single V gene segment. An earlier analysis of several hundred of the donors called V segments functional above 56.7% productive rearrangements and segregating when the between-donor standard deviation exceeded 5%. To diagnose cytomegalovirus status from the catalog of TCR beta chain sequences, a statistical classification framework was built. V and J gene assignment, in a later analysis, came from comparing TCR nucleotide sequences with IMGT/GENE-DB human TR gene sequences. Using the TCRdist pipeline, a later analysis assigned CDR3 sequences along with most-parsimonious VDJ recombination scenarios. In a later analysis, every TCR beta chain was defined by the combination of its CDR3 amino acid sequence and its V-gene family, and reads without a unique V-gene family were dropped. In a later analysis, approximately 640 highly shared, low-generation-probability nucleotide sequences were removed to address suspected cross-contamination and a sequencing artifact. In a later analysis, a clonal expansion index for each public chain was calculated from normalized within-repertoire ranks of inferred template counts. In a later analysis, generation probabilities were computed with a VDJ recombination model fitted to out-of-frame rearrangements, and the resulting probabilities were checked against IGoR. In a later analysis, hypergeometric tests were used to score TCR-TCR, TCR-HLA and TCR-CMV co-occurrence, with a repertoire-size bias correction applied to TCR pairs. False discovery rates were estimated in a later analysis by permuting HLA or CMV assignments 20 times. A later analysis grouped co-occurring TCRs with DBSCAN, adding TCRdist sequence similarity when clustering within HLA-allele-positive subsets. Repertoires with fewer than 30,000 or more than 120,000 public chains were left out of co-occurrence clustering, as were about 5 repertoires with anomalous nucleotide sharing. TCRdb holds this immuneACCESS table with in-frame rearrangements only. Some clones are missing; in checked studies, unresolved V genes explain under half, and the rest has no known cause. The DNA was the basis for D and trimming; V, J and clone size are from that table. In all, the sample holds around 140,000 clones, and 75% to 80% of those were seen once. About 1% of the sample is in the top ten clones.

The chain is assembled from TRBV2 and TRBJ2-2, with no confident D gene call. Sequences were obtained from PBMCs. This sequence was found in a male donor in good health and CMV-seronegative. The CDR3 loop reads CASRLTGELFF. The sequenced DNA: TGTGCCAGCAGACTGACCGGGGAGCTGTTTTTT.